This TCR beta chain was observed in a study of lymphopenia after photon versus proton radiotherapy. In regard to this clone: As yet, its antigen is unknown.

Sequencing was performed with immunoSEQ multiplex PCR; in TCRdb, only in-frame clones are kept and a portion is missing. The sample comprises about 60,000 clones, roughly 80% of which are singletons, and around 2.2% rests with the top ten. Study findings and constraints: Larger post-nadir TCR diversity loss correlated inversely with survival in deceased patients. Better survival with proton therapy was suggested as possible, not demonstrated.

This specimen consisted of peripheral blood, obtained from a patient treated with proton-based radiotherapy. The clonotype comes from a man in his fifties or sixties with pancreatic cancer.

The CDR3 coding sequence is TGCGCCAGCAGTGATTTCAGAACCCTGGCAGTGAACACTGAAGCTTTCTTT. It codes for CASSDFRTLAVNTEAFF. This sequence joins TRBV10-2 and TRBJ1-1; D remains unclear. Trimming took 3 bases from V and 0 from J, leaving 17 bases between them. Germline V gene data show CDR1 as WSHSY and CDR2 as SAAADI. This CDR3 comprises 17 residues.